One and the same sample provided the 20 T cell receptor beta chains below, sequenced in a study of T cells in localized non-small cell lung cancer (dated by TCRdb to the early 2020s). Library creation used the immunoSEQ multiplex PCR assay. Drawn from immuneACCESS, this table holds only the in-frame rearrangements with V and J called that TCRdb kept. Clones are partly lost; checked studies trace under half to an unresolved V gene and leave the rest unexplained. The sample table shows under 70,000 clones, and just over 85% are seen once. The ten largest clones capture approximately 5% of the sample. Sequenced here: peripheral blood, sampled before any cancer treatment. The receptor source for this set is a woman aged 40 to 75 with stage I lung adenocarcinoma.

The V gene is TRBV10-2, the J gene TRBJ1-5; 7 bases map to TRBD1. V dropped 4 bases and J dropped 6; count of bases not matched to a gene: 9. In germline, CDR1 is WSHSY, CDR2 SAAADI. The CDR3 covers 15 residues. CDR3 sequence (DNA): TGCGCCAGCAGTGGAATGGCAGGGGGGACTCAGCCCCAGCATTTT. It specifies CASSGMAGGTQPQHF.

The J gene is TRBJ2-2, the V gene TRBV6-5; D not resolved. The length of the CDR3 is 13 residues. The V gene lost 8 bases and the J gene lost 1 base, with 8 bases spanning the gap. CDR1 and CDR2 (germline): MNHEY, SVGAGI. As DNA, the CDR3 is TGTGCCAGCGGAAGACAGAACACCGGGGAGCTGTTTTTT. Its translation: CASGRQNTGELFF.

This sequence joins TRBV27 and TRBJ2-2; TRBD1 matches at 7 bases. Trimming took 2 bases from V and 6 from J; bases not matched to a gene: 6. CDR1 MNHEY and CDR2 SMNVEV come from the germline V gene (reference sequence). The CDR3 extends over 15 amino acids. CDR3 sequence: CASSLSGQGAGELFF. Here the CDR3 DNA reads TGTGCCAGCAGTTTAAGTGGCCAGGGGGCCGGGGAGCTGTTTTTT.

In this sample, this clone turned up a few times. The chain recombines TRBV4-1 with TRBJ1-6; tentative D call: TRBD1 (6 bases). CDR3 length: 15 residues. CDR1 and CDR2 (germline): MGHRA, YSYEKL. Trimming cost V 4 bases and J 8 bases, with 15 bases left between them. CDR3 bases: TGCGCCAGCAGCCTCCAAGGAGGGGGACATTCACCCCTCCACTTT. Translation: CASSLQGGGHSPLHF.

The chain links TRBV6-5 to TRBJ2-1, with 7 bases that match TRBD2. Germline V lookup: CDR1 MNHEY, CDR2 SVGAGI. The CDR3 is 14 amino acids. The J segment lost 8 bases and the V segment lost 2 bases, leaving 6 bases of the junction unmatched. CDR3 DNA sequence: TGTGCCAGCAGTTACAGCGGGGTGAACGATGAGCAGTTCTTC. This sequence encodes CASSYSGVNDEQFF.

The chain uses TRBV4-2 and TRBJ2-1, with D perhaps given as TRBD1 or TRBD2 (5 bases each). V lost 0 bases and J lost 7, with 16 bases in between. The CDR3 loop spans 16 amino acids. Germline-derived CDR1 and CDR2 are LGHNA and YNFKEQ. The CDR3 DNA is TGTGCCAGCAGCCAAGAGGTCGGGGCCCTCGTTAATGAGCAGTTCTTC. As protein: CASSQEVGALVNEQFF.

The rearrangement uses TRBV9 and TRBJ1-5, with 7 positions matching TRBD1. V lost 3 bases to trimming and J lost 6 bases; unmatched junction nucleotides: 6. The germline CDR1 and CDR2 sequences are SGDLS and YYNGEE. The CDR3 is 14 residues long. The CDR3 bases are TGTGCCAGCAGCGCCGGGACAGTTACTCAGCCCCAGCATTTT. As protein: CASSAGTVTQPQHF. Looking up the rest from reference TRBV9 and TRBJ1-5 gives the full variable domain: DSGVTQTPKHLITATGQRVTLRCSPRSGDLSVYWYQQSLDQGLQFLIQYYNGEERAKGNILERFSAQQFPDLHSELNLSSLELGDSALYFCASSAGTVTQPQHFGDGTRLSIL.

Written as DNA, the CDR3 is TGTGCCAGCAGCCCGGCTCGATCCTACGAGCAGTACTTC. This encodes CASSPARSYEQYF. The chain recombines TRBV7-2 with TRBJ2-7; D gene unclear. V shed 5 bases and J shed 1 base, with 9 bases lying between them. This CDR3 is 13 amino acids long. Per germline, CDR1 SGHTA and CDR2 FQGNSA.

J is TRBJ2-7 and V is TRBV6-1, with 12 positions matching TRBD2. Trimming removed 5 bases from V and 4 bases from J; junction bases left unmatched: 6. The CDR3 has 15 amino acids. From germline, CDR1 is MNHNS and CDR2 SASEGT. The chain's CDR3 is CASSRLAGGRYEQYF. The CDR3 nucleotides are TGTGCCAGCAGTCGTCTAGCGGGGGGGAGGTACGAGCAGTACTTC.

The CDR3 DNA follows: TGTGCCAGCAGCTTAGAACCGGACGAAAAACTGTTTTTT. Its translation is CASSLEPDEKLFF. J is TRBJ1-4 and V is TRBV11-2; D is uncertain. The CDR3 covers 13 residues. CDR1 and CDR2 (germline): SGHAT, FQNNGV. Deletions cut 0 bases from V and 8 bases from J, with 7 bases between.

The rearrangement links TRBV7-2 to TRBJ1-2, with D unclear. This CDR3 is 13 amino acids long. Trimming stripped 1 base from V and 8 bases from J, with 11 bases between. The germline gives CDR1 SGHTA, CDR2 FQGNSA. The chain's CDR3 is CASSLGIMEGYTF. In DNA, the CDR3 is TGTGCCAGCAGCTTAGGTATTATGGAGGGCTACACCTTC. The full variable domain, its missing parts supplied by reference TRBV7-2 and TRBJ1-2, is GAGVSQSPSNKVTEKGKDVELRCDPISGHTALYWYRQSLGQGLEFLIYFQGNSAPDKSGLPSDRFSAERTGGSVSTLTIQRTQQEDSAVYLCASSLGIMEGYTFGSGTRLTVV.

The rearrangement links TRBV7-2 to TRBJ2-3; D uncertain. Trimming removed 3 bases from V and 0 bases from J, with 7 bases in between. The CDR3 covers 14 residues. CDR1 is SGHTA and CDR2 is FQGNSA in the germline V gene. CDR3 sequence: CASSFYTSTDTQYF. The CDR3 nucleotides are TGTGCCAGCAGCTTCTATACCAGCACAGATACGCAGTATTTT.

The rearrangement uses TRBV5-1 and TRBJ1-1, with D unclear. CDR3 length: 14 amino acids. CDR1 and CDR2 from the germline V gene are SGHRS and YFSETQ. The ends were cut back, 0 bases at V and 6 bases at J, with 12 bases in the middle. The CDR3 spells CASSLASQIPEAFF. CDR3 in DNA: TGCGCCAGCAGCTTGGCTTCCCAAATCCCTGAAGCTTTCTTT.

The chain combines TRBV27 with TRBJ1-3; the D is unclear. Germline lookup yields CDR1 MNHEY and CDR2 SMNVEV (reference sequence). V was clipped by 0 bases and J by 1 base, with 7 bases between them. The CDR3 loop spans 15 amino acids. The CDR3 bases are TGTGCCAGCAGTTTATCGGGGTTTTCTGGAAACACCATATATTTT. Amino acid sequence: CASSLSGFSGNTIYF.

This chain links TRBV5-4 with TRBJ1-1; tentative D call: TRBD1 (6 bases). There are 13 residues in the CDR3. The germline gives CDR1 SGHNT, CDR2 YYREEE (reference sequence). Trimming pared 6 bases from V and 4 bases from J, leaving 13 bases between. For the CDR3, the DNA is TGTGCCAGCACTTTACAGGGTGGCACTGAAGCTTTCTTT. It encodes CASTLQGGTEAFF.

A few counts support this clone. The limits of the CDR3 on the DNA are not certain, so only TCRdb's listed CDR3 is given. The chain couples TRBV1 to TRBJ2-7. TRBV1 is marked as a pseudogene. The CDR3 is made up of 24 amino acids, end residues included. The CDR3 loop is CTSSHALYEQYFGPGTRLTYEQYF.

The CDR3 nucleotides read TGTGCCAGCATCGCCAGGAGCTCCTACGAGCAGTACTTC. It codes for CASIARSSYEQYF. The chain combines TRBV2 with TRBJ2-7; D gene ambiguous. The CDR3 runs 13 residues. The germline V and J ends were trimmed by 7 bases and 0 bases, with 10 bases remaining between them. Germline CDR1 SNHLY, CDR2 FYNNEI.

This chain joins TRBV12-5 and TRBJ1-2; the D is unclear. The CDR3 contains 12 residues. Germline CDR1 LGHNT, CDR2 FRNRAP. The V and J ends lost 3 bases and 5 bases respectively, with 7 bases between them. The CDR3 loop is CASGFSPYGYTF. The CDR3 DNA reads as TGTGCTAGTGGTTTCTCGCCTTATGGCTACACCTTC.

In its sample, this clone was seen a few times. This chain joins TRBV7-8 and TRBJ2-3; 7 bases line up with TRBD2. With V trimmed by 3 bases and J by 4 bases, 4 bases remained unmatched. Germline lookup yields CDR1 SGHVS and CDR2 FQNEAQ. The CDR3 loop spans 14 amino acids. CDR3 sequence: CASSFSGRADTQYF. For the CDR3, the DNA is TGTGCCAGCAGCTTCTCAGGGAGGGCAGATACGCAGTATTTT.

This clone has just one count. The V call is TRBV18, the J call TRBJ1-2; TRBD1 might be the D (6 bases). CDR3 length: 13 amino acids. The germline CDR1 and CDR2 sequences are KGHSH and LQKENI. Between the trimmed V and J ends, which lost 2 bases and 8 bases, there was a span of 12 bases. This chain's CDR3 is CASSPGDNRGYTF. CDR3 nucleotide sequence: TGTGCCAGCTCACCAGGGGACAACCGCGGCTACACCTTC.